A single TCR beta chain is shown here with its context. Its antigen remains undetermined. No much larger clonotype is one base removed from it; base qualities were not supplied. The sample belongs to a study of blood T cell repertoires in COVID-19 (dated by TCRdb to about 2020). The study in broad terms: Samples from collaborators originated in the United States, Italy and Spain and spanned both the acute and convalescent phases of COVID-19. The material from the prospective study consisted of cDNA or gDNA derived from T cells, B-cell-depleted T cells, or PBMCs. Deeply sampled blood TCRbeta repertoires from subjects exposed to, actively infected with, or recovered from COVID-19 were included in the dataset. The repertoires were released in a freely available public database meant as a resource for research on the immune response to SARS-CoV-2. The samples were drawn from the first 160 participants of the ongoing ImmuneRACE study and from 1,200 or so subjects provided by 6 global collaborators. Nearly every sample came with metadata listing a de-identified subject ID, COVID-19 status, age in years and sex. Where available, HLA class I and class II types were obtained from metadata supplied by the sample provider rather than from assay-based typing. Beyond this particular receptor, the publication reports: The amount of clinical and demographic metadata varied by source and participant and was provided uncurated.

Each collaborating institution followed its own protocols to collect whole blood in K2EDTA tubes. Collaborator samples were shipped for TCRbeta analysis as frozen whole blood, isolated PBMCs, or DNA extracted from either sample type. The CDR3 contains 14 residues, cysteine and phenylalanine counted. Only the CDR3 part of the read is kept: 42 bases, read in frame from the first base. The germline ends are 15 bases apart after V is trimmed by 4 bases and J by 4 bases. The germline V gene yields SGHRS for CDR1 and YFSETQ for CDR2. The immunoSEQ Assay, a bias-controlled multiplex PCR, was used to amplify TCRbeta CDR3 regions from genomic DNA. Regarding the original processing steps: Within the assay, amplification of reference gene primers was used to estimate how many nucleated cells each sample contained. To quantify the absolute abundance of each unique TCRbeta CDR3 rearrangement, sequence reads were collapsed and filtered. For each sample, productive Simpson clonality was calculated as the square root of Simpson's diversity index across productive rearrangements. As stored in TCRdb, this immuneACCESS dataset retains in-frame rearrangements with V and J assigned. A fraction of the clones does not appear; measured against another copy, unresolved V genes explain less than half of the discrepancy, and the remainder lacks a known reason. The V and J calls and clone size were taken over from that table, and D and trimming were inferred from the DNA. This sample holds more than 95,000 clones; around 87% were observed only once. The ten top clones hold over 12% of the sample.

The sequence came from a man aged 50 to 60 with acute or convalescent COVID-19. The rearrangement joined TRBV5-1 to TRBJ2-7, with a weak D call of TRBD1 (6 bases match). Sequenced: peripheral blood. The CDR3 protein: CASSDGAGQYEQYF. The DNA is TGCGCCAGCAGCGATGGGGCCGGACAGTACGAGCAGTACTTC.